This entry features one T cell receptor beta chain sequence. The target of this receptor is not known. Nothing much larger sits one base from this clone, and base qualities are not available. Participants in the prospective study were enrolled through a virtual design, were aged roughly 18 to 100 years, and lived in about 25 United States geographic areas. In the prospective study, participants were assigned to cohorts based on the clinical history participants reported in a screening survey and a study questionnaire. Recovered participants in ImmuneRACE Cohort 3 were defined by two consecutive negative NP/OP PCR tests, clearance by a healthcare professional, or resolution of symptoms. Mobile phlebotomists in the prospective study collected whole blood, serum and a nasopharyngeal or oropharyngeal swab from every participant. Prospective study participants could optionally give additional blood draws and questionnaires over an approximately 2-month period. Before DNA extraction, blood samples from the prospective study were shipped at room temperature or frozen.

The immunoSEQ Assay, a bias-controlled multiplex PCR, was used to amplify TCRbeta CDR3 regions from genomic DNA. The study's processing was this. The number of nucleated cells in each sample was estimated from the amplification of reference gene primers within the assay. Sequence reads were collapsed and filtered to measure the absolute abundance of every unique TCRbeta CDR3 rearrangement. Productive Simpson clonality was computed per sample as the square root of Simpson's diversity index over productive rearrangements. The clones in this table, taken by TCRdb from immuneACCESS, are in-frame only. Not every clone is retained; where verified, under half of the shortfall comes from an unresolved V gene, and the cause of the rest is unknown. V and J calls plus clone size are reproduced from that table; the DNA served to infer D and trimming. In all, the sample holds hundreds of thousands of clones, and just over 85% of those were seen once. The ten most abundant clones make up about 4.6% of the sample.

This sample was included in a study of blood T cell repertoires in COVID-19 (dated by TCRdb to the early 2020s). Looking at the study overall: Samples from collaborators originated in the United States, Italy and Spain and spanned both the acute and convalescent phases of COVID-19. The material from the prospective study consisted of cDNA or gDNA derived from T cells, B-cell-depleted T cells, or PBMCs. Deeply sampled blood TCRbeta repertoires from subjects exposed to, actively infected with, or recovered from COVID-19 were included in the dataset. Where HLA class I and class II types were available, the types were taken from metadata supplied by the sample provider, not from assay-based typing. The sample metadata nearly always contained a de-identified subject ID, COVID-19 status, age in years and sex. A freely available public database, intended as a resource for researchers studying the immune response to SARS-CoV-2, is where the repertoires were released. Samples came from the ongoing ImmuneRACE study (first 160 participants) plus 1,254 subjects from 6 global collaborators.

Broad study findings and their caveats: The quantity of clinical and demographic metadata differed by source and by participant and was supplied without curation.

From the cysteine up to the phenylalanine, the CDR3 has a length of 16 residues. The CDR3 DNA has 48 bases and is translated from base 1. Based on the germline V gene (reference sequence), the CDR1 and CDR2 sequences are SGHKS and YYEKEE. Trimming removed 4 bases from V and 7 bases from J; the gene matches leave 11 bases unexplained. Rearrangement joined TRBV5-5 to TRBJ1-6, with 7 bases in between that match TRBD1. The receptor was derived from a man aged 30-40 years who had recovered from COVID-19. The specimen was PBMCs or T cells enriched from blood (not recorded which). The DNA sequence reads TGTGCCAGCAGCCTGCAGGACAGGCTTGCAAATTCACCCCTCCACTTT. Its amino acids are CASSLQDRLANSPLHF.